Sequencing of this T cell receptor beta chain was carried out in a study of T cells in Graves' hyperthyroidism and ophthalmopathy. Overall study results and limits: Ophthalmopathy was separated from stable hyperthyroidism by a 13 V-J model. Ophthalmopathy got predicted by the model a median approximately 6 months before its onset.

Trimming removed 5 bases from V and 0 bases from J, with 13 bases in between. This CDR3 spans 15 amino acids. Germline assignment: CDR1 SEHNR and CDR2 FQNEAQ (reference sequence). On this clonotype itself: Its antigen is unknown.

Amplification of TCR beta CDR3 regions used RNA as the template. The TCR CDR3 first-round RT-PCR relied on the HTBI primer set. A single record per CDR3 protein comes from TCRdb applying MiXCR to the multiplex PCR reads. The sample comprises around 690,000 distinct CDR3 sequences, around 16% of which are singletons, and 15% to 17% rests with the top ten. Sequencing was performed on blood. The clonotype was recovered from a man over 45 with Graves' hyperthyroidism. The rearrangement links TRBV7-9 to TRBJ1-2; D is unclear. The CDR3 loop is CASSLHLGTNYGYTF. CDR3 nucleotides: TGTGCCAGCAGCCTCCATCTGGGGACTAACTATGGCTACACCTTC.